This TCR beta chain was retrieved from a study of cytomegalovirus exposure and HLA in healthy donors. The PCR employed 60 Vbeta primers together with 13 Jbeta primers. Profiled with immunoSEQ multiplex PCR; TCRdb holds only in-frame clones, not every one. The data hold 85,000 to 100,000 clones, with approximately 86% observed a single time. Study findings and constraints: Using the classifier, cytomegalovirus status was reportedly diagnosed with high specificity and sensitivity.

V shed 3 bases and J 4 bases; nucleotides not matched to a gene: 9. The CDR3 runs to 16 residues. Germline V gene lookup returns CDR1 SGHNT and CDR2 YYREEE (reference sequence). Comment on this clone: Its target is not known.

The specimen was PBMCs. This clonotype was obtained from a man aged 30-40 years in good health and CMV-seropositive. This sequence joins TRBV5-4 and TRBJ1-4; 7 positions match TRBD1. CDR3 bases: TGTGCCAGCAGCTCTCGTCGGGACAGTAATAATGAAAAACTGTTTTTT. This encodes CASSSRRDSNNEKLFF.